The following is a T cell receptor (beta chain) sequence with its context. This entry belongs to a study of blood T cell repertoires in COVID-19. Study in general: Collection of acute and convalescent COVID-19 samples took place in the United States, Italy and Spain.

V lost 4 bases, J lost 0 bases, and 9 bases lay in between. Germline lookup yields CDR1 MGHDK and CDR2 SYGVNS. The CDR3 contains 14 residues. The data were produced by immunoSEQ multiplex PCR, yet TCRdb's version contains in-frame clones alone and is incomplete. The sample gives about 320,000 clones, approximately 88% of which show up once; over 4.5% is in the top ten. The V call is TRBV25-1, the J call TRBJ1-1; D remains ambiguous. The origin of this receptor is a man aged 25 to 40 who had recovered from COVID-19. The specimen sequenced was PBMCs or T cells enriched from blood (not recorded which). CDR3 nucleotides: TGTGCCAGCAGTGCTACTGAGGTGAACACTGAAGCTTTCTTT. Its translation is CASSATEVNTEAFF.